This T cell receptor beta chain was observed in a study of T cells expressing NK-cell markers. For each CDR3 protein, TCRdb gives one entry from its re-call of the 5' RACE reads, without DNA. The sample shows 500,000 or so distinct CDR3 sequences, and approximately 3.5% sits with its ten largest clones. The CDR3 loop spans 15 amino acids. Germline V gene lookup returns CDR1 MNHEY and CDR2 SVGAGI. Sequences were obtained from blood T cells: a sorted CD56 or NKG2C T cell subset, CD4+ or CD8+ T cells, or bulk PBMC T cells (not recorded which). This rearrangement joins TRBV6-5 to TRBJ1-1; TCRdb calls TRBD1, which cannot be checked without DNA. The clonotype originates from a young man in good health. CDR3 in amino acids: CASKSRDRLGTEAFF.